Listed here is a single T cell receptor beta chain. What it recognizes is unknown. V lost 0 bases to trimming and J lost 8 bases; unmatched junction nucleotides: 9. CDR1 MNHEY and CDR2 SVGAGI come from the germline V gene. The CDR3 is made up of 15 amino acids. These data come from a study of cytomegalovirus exposure and HLA in healthy donors. The overall study: Researchers previously reported finding 117 million unique TCR beta sequences from about 200 million T cells.

The PCR contained 60 Vbeta and 13 Jbeta primers. Repertoires were generated with immunoSEQ multiplex PCR, while TCRdb's copy carries only in-frame clones and drops some. The table has roughly 180,000 clones, under 85% seen once. Study outcomes and limitations: Across all donors, roughly uniform sequencing depth was an assumption of the presence/absence analyses. Accounts indicate the classifier identified cytomegalovirus status with strong specificity and sensitivity. Cytomegalovirus-associated status was assigned to 164 TCR beta chains.

The V gene is TRBV6-5, the J gene TRBJ1-2; 7 bases are shared with TRBD1. The source is a male donor in good health and CMV-seronegative. The sequenced sample was PBMCs. The CDR3 sequence: CASSYSRTGPEGYTF. The CDR3 nucleotides read TGTGCCAGCAGTTACTCCCGGACAGGCCCTGAAGGCTACACCTTC.